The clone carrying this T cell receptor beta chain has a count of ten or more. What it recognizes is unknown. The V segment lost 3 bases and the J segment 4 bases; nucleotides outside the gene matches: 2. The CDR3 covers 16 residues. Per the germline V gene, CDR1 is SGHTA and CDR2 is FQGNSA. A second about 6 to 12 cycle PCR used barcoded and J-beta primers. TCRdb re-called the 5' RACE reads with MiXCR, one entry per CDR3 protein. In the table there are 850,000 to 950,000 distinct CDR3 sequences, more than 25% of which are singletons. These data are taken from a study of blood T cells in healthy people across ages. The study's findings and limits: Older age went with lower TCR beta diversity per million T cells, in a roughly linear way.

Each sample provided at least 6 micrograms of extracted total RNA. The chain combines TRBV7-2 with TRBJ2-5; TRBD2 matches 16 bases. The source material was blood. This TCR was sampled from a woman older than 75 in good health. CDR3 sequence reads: CASSLGLAGGPETQYF. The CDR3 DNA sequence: TGTGCCAGCAGCTTGGGACTAGCGGGGGGGCCAGAGACCCAGTACTTC.